This is a list of T cell receptor beta chains from one sample in a study of monozygotic twins with inflammatory bowel disease. TCRdb re-called the 5' RACE reads and catalogs CDR3 proteins one per entry, DNA excluded. Found here are approximately 300,000 distinct CDR3 sequences; the top ten clones hold less than 6.5%. The sequenced sample consisted of blood. These receptors all come from a human donor with ulcerative colitis or Crohn's disease, or a healthy co-twin of an affected twin (not recorded which). Each CDR3 is given with its conserved first and last residue.

>TRBV12-3/TRBV12-4|TRBJ1-2
CASSSDRAHGYTF
>TRBV5-1|TRBJ1-2
CASSLWSEADDGYTF
>TRBV14|TRBJ1-1
CASSRELNTEAFF
>TRBV2|TRBJ2-7
CASSEAAVALYEQYF
>TRBV28|TRBJ2-5
CASSLGLGGQETQYF
>TRBV7-9|TRBJ2-5
CASSLDAGFETQYF
>TRBV3-1|TRBJ2-5
CASSLRAVRETQYF
>TRBV5-1|TRBJ1-2
CASSLRRTRGPFWGYTF
>TRBV9|TRBJ2-3
CASSVGTAVYSDTQYF
>TRBV20-1|TRBJ2-1
CSARDSGRALNEQFF
>TRBV12-3/TRBV12-4|TRBJ2-7
CASSTGTSARVQYF
>TRBV20-1|TRBJ2-1
CSAYDRGLYNEQFF
>TRBV29-1|TRBJ2-3
CSVGTLAVTDTQYF
>TRBV5-1|TRBJ2-2
CASRSWHSNTEELFF
>TRBV20-1|TRBJ2-5
CSAAGTSGSHQETQYF
>TRBV14|TRBJ2-7
CASSQRLRGYEQYF
>TRBV10-3|TRBJ1-1
CAIKTGNTEAFF
>TRBV20-1|TRBJ2-1
CSGGLAFEQFF
>TRBV5-6|TRBJ1-1
CASSQDINTEAFF
>TRBV12-3/TRBV12-4|TRBJ2-7
CASSRTSSYEQYF
>TRBV20-1|TRBJ2-1
CSASGGGVFNEQFF
>TRBV5-1|TRBJ1-2
CASSAGTGVYGYTF
>TRBV18|TRBJ1-6
CASSPPIDNSPLHF
>TRBV20-1|TRBJ2-3
CSARDWTGRTDTQYF
>TRBV9|TRBJ2-3
CASSVDAGRTDTQYF
>TRBV29-1|TRBJ1-1
CSVSAEVGGNTEAFF
>TRBV5-6|TRBJ1-1
CASTSSGVRFFF
>TRBV7-2|TRBJ1-3
CASSLVGGRGAGNTIYF
>TRBV12-3/TRBV12-4|TRBJ2-1
CASTPGQGTNEQFF
>TRBV28|TRBJ1-4
CASSTLGTGGEKLFF
>TRBV12-3/TRBV12-4|TRBJ1-2
CASSPRQGKGNGYTF
>TRBV7-2|TRBJ2-5
CASSLVRPTKTETQYF
>TRBV12-3/TRBV12-4|TRBJ2-7
CASSLGLAGNYEQYF
>TRBV27|TRBJ1-5
CASSLFGQGNSNQPQHF
>TRBV30|TRBJ1-1
CARTGSITNTEAFF